The 5 T cell receptor beta chains in this list originate from one sample, sequenced in a study of T cell responses to AZD1222 COVID-19 vaccine. Here immunoSEQ multiplex PCR was the method, and the copy in TCRdb shows in-frame clones only, minus some. The sample has more than 150,000 clones, approximately 92% seen once. Sequenced material: peripheral blood, taken on day 0 of AZD1222 vaccination. The receptors shown here come from an adult in good health.

The chain has TRBV7-9 and TRBJ2-1; D is unresolved. Trimming stripped 3 bases from V and 2 bases from J, with 8 bases between. Germline assignment: CDR1 SEHNR and CDR2 FQNEAQ (reference sequence). The CDR3 contains 14 residues. CDR3 coding DNA: TGTGCCAGCAGCTTGATGATTACCTACAATGAGCAGTTCTTC. This translates into CASSLMITYNEQFF.

This clone was seen just once. This chain uses TRBV6-5 with TRBJ1-2, with TRBD1 identical over 8 bases. V lost 6 bases to trimming and J lost 14 bases; unmatched junction nucleotides: 11. Germline assignment: CDR1 MNHEY and CDR2 SVGAGI. The CDR3 runs to 12 residues. As DNA, the CDR3 is TGTGCCAGCAGACTCTGGACAGGGTCTTATACCTTC. Protein product: CASRLWTGSYTF.

The chain links TRBV5-6 to TRBJ1-1; 7 bases are shared with TRBD1. The CDR3 length is 12 residues. The germline V gene has CDR1 SGHDT and CDR2 YYEEEE. The J segment lost 6 bases and the V segment lost 7 bases, leaving 6 bases of the junction unmatched. CDR3 sequence reads: CASGRGGSEAFF. The CDR3 coding sequence is TGTGCCAGCGGGAGAGGGGGCTCTGAAGCTTTCTTT.

The rearrangement links TRBV3-1 (or the pseudogene TRBV3-2) to TRBJ1-4, with a possible D match to TRBD1 (6 bases). Germline lookup yields CDR1 LGHDT and CDR2 YNNKEL (reference sequence). V gave up 0 bases and J gave up 9 bases, with 17 bases separating them. The CDR3 has 16 residues. This chain's CDR3 is CASSQDSVGGNKKLFF. The CDR3 DNA is TGTGCCAGCAGCCAAGATTCGGTAGGGGGGAATAAAAAACTGTTTTTT.

This chain uses TRBV4-1 with TRBJ1-1; 7 positions match TRBD1. This CDR3 contains 15 residues. Germline trimming cut 1 base from V and 3 bases from J; bases unmatched to any gene: 5. Germline CDR1 is MGHRA and CDR2 is YSYEKL. CDR3 amino acids: CASSQARQGHTEAFF. The CDR3 DNA reads as TGCGCCAGCAGCCAAGCCCGACAGGGCCACACTGAAGCTTTCTTT.